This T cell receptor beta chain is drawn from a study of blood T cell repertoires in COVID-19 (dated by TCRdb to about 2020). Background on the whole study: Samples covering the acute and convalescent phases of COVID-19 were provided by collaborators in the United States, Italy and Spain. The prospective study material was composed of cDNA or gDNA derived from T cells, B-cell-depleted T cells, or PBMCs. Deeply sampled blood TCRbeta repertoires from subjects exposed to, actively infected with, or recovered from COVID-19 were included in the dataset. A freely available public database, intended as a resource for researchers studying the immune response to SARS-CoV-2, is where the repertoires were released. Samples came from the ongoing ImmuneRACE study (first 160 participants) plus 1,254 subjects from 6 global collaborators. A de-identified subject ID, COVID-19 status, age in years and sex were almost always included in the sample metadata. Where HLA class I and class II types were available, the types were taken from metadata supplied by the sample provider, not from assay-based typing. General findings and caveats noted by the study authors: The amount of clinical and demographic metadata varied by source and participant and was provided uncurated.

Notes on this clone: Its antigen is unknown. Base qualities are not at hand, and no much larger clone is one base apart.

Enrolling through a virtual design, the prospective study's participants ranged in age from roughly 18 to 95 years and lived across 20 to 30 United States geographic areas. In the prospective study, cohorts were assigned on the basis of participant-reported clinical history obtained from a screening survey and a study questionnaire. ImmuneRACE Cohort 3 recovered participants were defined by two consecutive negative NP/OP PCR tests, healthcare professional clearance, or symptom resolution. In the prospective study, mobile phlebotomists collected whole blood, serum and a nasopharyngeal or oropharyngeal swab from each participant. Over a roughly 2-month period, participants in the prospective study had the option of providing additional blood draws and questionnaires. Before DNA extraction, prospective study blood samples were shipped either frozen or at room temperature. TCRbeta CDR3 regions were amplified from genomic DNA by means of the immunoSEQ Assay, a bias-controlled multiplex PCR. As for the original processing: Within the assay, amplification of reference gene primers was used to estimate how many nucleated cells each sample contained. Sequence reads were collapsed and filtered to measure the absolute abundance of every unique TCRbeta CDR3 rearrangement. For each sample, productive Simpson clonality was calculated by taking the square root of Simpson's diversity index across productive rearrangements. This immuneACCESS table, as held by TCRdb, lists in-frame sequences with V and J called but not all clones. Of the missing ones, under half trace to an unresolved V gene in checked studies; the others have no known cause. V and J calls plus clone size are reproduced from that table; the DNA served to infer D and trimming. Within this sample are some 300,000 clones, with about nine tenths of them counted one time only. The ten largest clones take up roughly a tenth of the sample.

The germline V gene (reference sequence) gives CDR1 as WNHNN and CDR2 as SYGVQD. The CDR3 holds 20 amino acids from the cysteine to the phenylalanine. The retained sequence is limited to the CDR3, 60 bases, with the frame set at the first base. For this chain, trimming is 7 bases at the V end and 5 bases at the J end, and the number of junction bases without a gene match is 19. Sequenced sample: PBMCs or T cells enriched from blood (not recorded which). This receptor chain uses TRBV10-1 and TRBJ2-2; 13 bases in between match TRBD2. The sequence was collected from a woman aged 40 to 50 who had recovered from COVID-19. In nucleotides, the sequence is TGCGCCAGCATGCCCACATGGGAGACTAGCGGGAGGCACCAAACCGGGGAGCTGTTTTTT. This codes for CASMPTWETSGRHQTGELFF.